Ten or more counts support the clone carrying this T cell receptor (beta chain). No antigen is known for it. The junction shows a germline mismatch at one end, possibly a read error. These data belong to a study of spatial heterogeneity in lung cancer. Whole-study results and caveats: Circulating ubiquitous expanded tumor TCRs were observed more frequently at resection than at follow-up.

A unique molecular identifier was attached to every TCR cDNA molecule. A single record per CDR3 protein comes from TCRdb applying MiXCR to the 5' RACE reads. The sample yields around 30,000 distinct CDR3 sequences, approximately 6% seen once. CDR1 is LGHNA and CDR2 is YSLEER in the germline V gene. CDR3 size: 15 residues. Time point denoted: blood at routine non-recurrence follow-up after resection. The study sequenced unsorted whole RNA from tumor, nontumor lung or frozen PBMC. The gene calls are TRBV4-3 and TRBJ2-2; TRBD1 matches 12 bases. The source was PBMCs, collected at follow-up. This clonotype was obtained from a male donor with early-stage non-small cell lung cancer. Here the CDR3 DNA reads TGCGCCAGCTGCCAGGGACAGGGGGCCAGCGGGGAGCTGTTTTTT. It is translated as CASCQGQGASGELFF.